The 9 T cell receptor beta chains listed next were all sequenced from one sample in a study of identical twins. TCRdb ran MiXCR on the 5' RACE reads and lists one entry per CDR3 protein. The table records about 890,000 distinct CDR3 sequences, 9% to 15% of them present only once. These same data were also listed under a study on yellow fever vaccine responses in identical twins.

The sample consisted of PBMCs. These TCRs come from a woman aged 18-30 years in good health.

The chain couples TRBV5-1 to TRBJ2-3; no clear D gene. Trimming cost V 0 bases and J 3 bases, with 11 bases left between them. Per germline, CDR1 SGHRS and CDR2 YFSETQ. There are 15 residues in the CDR3. The CDR3 DNA sequence: TGCGCCAGCAGCTTGGAACGGCTTGGGACAGATACGCAGTATTTT. Translation: CASSLERLGTDTQYF. The whole variable domain, filled in from reference TRBV5-1 and TRBJ2-3, reads KAGVTQTPRYLIKTRGQQVTLSCSPISGHRSVSWYQQTPGQGLQFLFEYFSETQRNKGNFPGRFSGRQFSNSRSEMNVSTLELGDSALYLCASSLERLGTDTQYFGPGTRLTVL.

In its sample, this clonotype was seen a few times. The gene calls are TRBV5-1 and TRBJ2-1; either TRBD1 or TRBD2 may fit D (5 bases each). V was clipped by 0 bases and J by 9 bases, with 22 bases between them. CDR3 size: 17 residues. Germline V gene sequence: CDR1 SGHRS, CDR2 YFSETQ. CDR3 bases: TGCGCCAGCAGCTTGGTGTGGGGCGGGTCCAGCGTGACTGAGCAGTTCTTC. Translated, it gives CASSLVWGGSSVTEQFF.

The J gene is TRBJ1-2, the V gene TRBV20-1; the D gene is possibly TRBD1 (5 bases). Trimming took 3 bases from V and 4 from J, leaving 18 bases between them. The CDR3 loop spans 15 amino acids. Per the germline V gene, CDR1 is DFQATT and CDR2 is SNEGSKA (reference sequence). CDR3 nucleotide sequence: TGCAGTGCTAGGTGGGGGACGGGGTTCCGCTATGGCTACACCTTC. It translates to CSARWGTGFRYGYTF.

This clonotype has only a few counts. This sequence joins TRBV29-1 and TRBJ1-2, with 9 positions matching TRBD1. The germline gives CDR1 SQVTM, CDR2 ANQGSEA. The V gene end was trimmed by 3 bases and the J gene end by 4 bases; junction bases not matched to a gene: 12. This CDR3 spans 16 amino acids. The CDR3 region has the DNA TGCAGCGTTGATGAGGACAGGGGTATGATTACCTATGGCTACACCTTC. Translated, it gives CSVDEDRGMITYGYTF.

Only a few counts were recorded for this clonotype. V gene TRBV6-1 combines with J gene TRBJ1-1; TRBD1 aligns across 7 bases. The V gene end was trimmed by 6 bases and the J gene end by 3 bases; junction bases not matched to a gene: 13. This CDR3 is 16 amino acids long. CDR1 MNHNS and CDR2 SASEGT come from the germline V gene. The CDR3 DNA sequence: TGTGCCAGCAGGAGACAGGGCACGTTTACGGACACTGAAGCTTTCTTT. Residues: CASRRQGTFTDTEAFF.

The table lists this clonotype with a few counts. This chain connects TRBV7-9 to TRBJ2-1, with 14 bases that match TRBD2. The CDR3 is 17 amino acids. The V gene end was trimmed by 4 bases and the J gene end by 5 bases; junction bases not matched to a gene: 7. Germline V CDR1 and CDR2: SEHNR, FQNEAQ (reference sequence). For the CDR3, the DNA is TGTGCCAGCAGCTGGACTAGCGGGAGGTTCGTGAACAATGAGCAGTTCTTC. This encodes CASSWTSGRFVNNEQFF.

This clonotype was recorded many times. The chain combines TRBV4-1 with TRBJ2-1; no definite D call. V lost 0 bases and J lost 0, with 15 bases in between. The CDR3 is 18 amino acids. Looked up from germline, CDR1 is MGHRA and CDR2 is YSYEKL. CDR3 protein: CASSQDKGNVISYNEQFF. The CDR3 coding sequence is TGCGCCAGCAGCCAAGATAAAGGAAACGTCATCTCCTACAATGAGCAGTTCTTC.

This clonotype came up a few times. The chain employs TRBV18 and TRBJ1-5, with 8 bases lining up with TRBD1. The CDR3 spans 18 residues. Germline lookup yields CDR1 KGHSH and CDR2 LQKENI. Losses at the gene ends were 6 bases for V and 0 bases for J; bases not matched to a gene: 13. The CDR3 spells CASSPGNRGVNSNQPQHF. The CDR3 DNA sequence: TGTGCCAGCTCGCCCGGGAACAGGGGGGTAAATAGCAATCAGCCCCAGCATTTT.

This clonotype has only one observation. The rearrangement uses TRBV12-3 or TRBV12-4 and TRBJ2-7; D is undetermined. Between the trimmed V and J ends, which lost 5 bases and 2 bases, there was a span of 13 bases. CDR3 size: 14 residues. The DNA for the CDR3 is TGTGCCAGCAGTAATAACCGAAACCCCTACGAGCAGTACTTC. This translates into CASSNNRNPYEQYF.